The T cell receptor beta chain under discussion was sequenced for a study of T cells in tumors after PD-1 blockade. Across the study: Prior checkpoint blockade, systemic immunosuppressant use, or anti-cancer therapy within 4 weeks excluded patients. Study-level findings and limits: Some novel exhausted tumor clones appeared in pre-treatment blood, suggesting peripheral recruitment.

Genomic DNA template from tumor biopsies or peripheral blood, about 600 ng to 6,004 ng input. Assay used: immunoSEQ multiplex PCR; TCRdb lists only in-frame clones, some missing. The sample consists of tens of thousands of clones, about 80% of them appearing once. In the case of this clone: Its antigen is still unknown.

The sequencing used PBMCs, collected before anti-PD-1 treatment. This TCR was recovered from a human donor with basal cell carcinoma.

Here the CDR3 DNA reads TGTGCCAGCAGTCCAGGGGGAACTAACTATGGCTACACCTTC. Its protein product is CASSPGGTNYGYTF. The chain carries TRBV14 and TRBJ1-2; TRBD1 matches at 7 bases. CDR3 length equals 14 residues. In germline, CDR1 is SGHDN, CDR2 FVKESK. V gave up 6 bases and J gave up 0 bases; unmatched junction bases: 4.